The 4 T cell receptor beta chains in this list originate from one sample, sequenced in a study of shared clonotypes between healthy human individuals. Positively selected for CCR7, the CD45RO-negative cells used as naive CD8 cells excluded terminally differentiated effector memory CD45RA+ cells. The table came from immunoSEQ multiplex PCR; TCRdb's copy has only in-frame clones and leaves some out. The data contain under 1 million clones, about 91% of them seen just once; the ten biggest clones take up under 30%. The sequenced sample was naive CD8+ T cells sorted from blood. These TCRs come from a man aged 30-40 years in good health.

The chain recombines TRBV4-1 with TRBJ2-7; TRBD2 matches 8 bases. The CDR3 is 12 residues long. The junction had 5 bases not matched to a gene; V was cut back by 3 bases and J by 10 bases. Germline CDR1 reads MGHRA; CDR2 reads YSYEKL. The CDR3 DNA reads TGCGCCAGCAGCCAGCCGAGCGGGAGTCAGTACTTC. It yields the protein CASSQPSGSQYF.

The chain carries TRBV5-1 and TRBJ2-3; tentative D call: TRBD2 (5 bases). CDR1 is SGHRS and CDR2 is YFSETQ in the germline V gene. Trimming left V 2 bases short and J 5 bases short, with 18 bases between. CDR3 size: 16 residues. CDR3 nucleotides: TGCGCCAGCAGCTTTGAGGGAGCCGGTCCAATAGATACGCAGTATTTT. It encodes CASSFEGAGPIDTQYF.

The V and J genes are TRBV4-1 and TRBJ2-2; D ambiguous. CDR1 is MGHRA and CDR2 is YSYEKL in the germline V gene. The CDR3 has 13 amino acids. Between the trimmed V and J ends, which lost 4 bases and 5 bases, there was a span of 8 bases. Here the CDR3 reads CASSPLLTGELFF. Here the CDR3 DNA reads TGCGCCAGCAGCCCGTTGCTAACCGGGGAGCTGTTTTTT.

V gene TRBV7-2 combines with J gene TRBJ1-3; no clear D gene. The CDR3 covers 17 residues. Between the trimmed V and J ends, which lost 4 bases and 1 base, there was a span of 17 bases. Germline CDR1 SGHTA, CDR2 FQGNSA. The CDR3 coding sequence is TGTGCCAGCAGCTCTCCCGACGGAAGTCTATCTGGAAACACCATATATTTT. It yields the protein CASSSPDGSLSGNTIYF.